The 17 T cell receptor beta chains below all came from one sample that was sequenced in a study of blood T cells in healthy people across ages. The second PCR ran roughly 6 to 11 cycles with a sample-barcoded 5' primer and J-beta primers. TCRdb re-analysed the 5' RACE reads in MiXCR, keeping a single row per CDR3 protein. The sample has hundreds of thousands of distinct CDR3 sequences, 20% to 25% seen once. Sequencing was performed on blood. The source of these receptors is a man aged 70-80 years in good health.

The chain uses TRBV30 and TRBJ2-5; D is possibly TRBD1 (6 bases). The J call may be faulty, since TRBJ2-1 better matches the DNA end. CDR1 GTSNPN and CDR2 SVGIG come from the germline V gene (reference sequence). The CDR3 sequence is 12 residues long. CDR3 DNA sequence: TGTGCCTGGGCCTCAGGGGACAATGAGCAGTTCTTC. Translating it yields CAWASGDNEQFF.

This clonotype was counted only a few times. The J gene is TRBJ2-3, the V gene TRBV19; possible D gene TRBD1, 6 bases. Germline CDR1 LNHDA, CDR2 SQIVND (reference sequence). V was clipped by 3 bases and J by 6 bases, with 19 bases between them. CDR3 size: 16 residues. The CDR3 region is CASSIGGGATLDTQYF. CDR3 nucleotide sequence: TGTGCCAGTAGTATTGGTGGGGGCGCGACTTTGGATACGCAGTATTTT.

This clonotype was detected many times. The chain employs TRBV9 and TRBJ1-1; tentatively, D is TRBD1 (5 bases). Germline CDR1 is SGDLS and CDR2 is YYNGEE. This CDR3 region has 14 residues. Deletions cut 1 base from V and 1 base from J, with 8 bases between. The CDR3 reads CASSVSGQNTEAFF. In DNA form, the CDR3 reads TGTGCCAGCAGCGTATCTGGACAGAACACTGAAGCTTTCTTT.

This clonotype was counted between two and nine times. The gene calls are TRBV9 and TRBJ2-1; D call uncertain. V shed 0 bases and J shed 9 bases, with 7 bases lying between them. Germline values: CDR1 SGDLS, CDR2 YYNGEE. CDR3 size: 12 residues. CDR3 sequence reads: CASSVDNFEQFF. The CDR3 bases are TGTGCCAGCAGCGTAGATAATTTTGAGCAGTTCTTC.

This clonotype was seen more than once but under ten times. At one end, the junction sequence differs from germline, possibly due to a read error. The CDR3 reads CASSLQSSGNTIYF. For the CDR3, the DNA is TGTGCCAGCAGTTTACAGAGCTCTGGAAACACCATATATTTT. The V call is TRBV5-1, the J call TRBJ1-3; D uncertain. The CDR3 has 14 residues. The germline CDR1 and CDR2 sequences are SGHRS and YFSETQ.

V is TRBV20-1 and J is TRBJ2-3; D uncertain. The germline V gene encodes CDR1 DFQATT and CDR2 SNEGSKA (reference sequence). The CDR3 has 15 amino acids. With 0 bases removed from V and 2 bases from J, the gap between germline ends came to 12 bases. CDR3 loop: CSARDWASHTDTQYF. The DNA of the CDR3 is TGCAGTGCTAGAGATTGGGCCTCTCACACAGATACGCAGTATTTT.

This clonotype showed up just a few times. The chain uses TRBV7-6 and TRBJ1-1; D perhaps matches TRBD1 (5 bases). Between the trimmed V and J ends, which lost 5 bases and 3 bases, there was a span of 10 bases. The germline gives CDR1 SGHVS, CDR2 FNYEAQ. The CDR3 contains 13 residues. CDR3 region: CASSREGHTEAFF. The CDR3, as DNA: TGTGCCAGCAGCCGGGAGGGGCACACTGAAGCTTTCTTT.

The chain couples TRBV2 to TRBJ2-7; D might be TRBD1 (5 bases). This CDR3 comprises 16 residues. V shed 1 base and J shed 0 bases, with 13 bases lying between them. Germline lookup yields CDR1 SNHLY and CDR2 FYNNEI. The DNA of the CDR3 is TGTGCCAGCAGTGAAGAATCGCCAGGGCTCTCCTACGAGCAGTACTTC. Residues: CASSEESPGLSYEQYF.

This clonotype was recorded at least ten times. This rearrangement joins TRBV5-1 to TRBJ1-1, with D uncertain. The CDR3 is made up of 13 amino acids. Germline V gives CDR1 SGHRS, CDR2 YFSETQ. V was pared by 4 bases and J by 3 bases, with 10 bases between. The CDR3 region has the DNA TGCGCCAGCAGCCTCGCCGGCCACACTGAAGCTTTCTTT. Amino acid sequence: CASSLAGHTEAFF.

CDR3: CASSSHSGEKETQYF. The CDR3 DNA follows: TGTGCCAGCAGTTCCCATAGCGGGGAAAAAGAGACCCAGTACTTC. The chain has TRBV27 and TRBJ2-5; 8 bases align to TRBD2. J lost 3 bases, V lost 4 bases, and 7 bases had no gene match. The germline CDR1 and CDR2 sequences are MNHEY and SMNVEV (reference sequence). The CDR3 has 15 residues.

This clonotype showed up just a few times. The chain carries TRBV5-1 and TRBJ2-1, with TRBD2 identical over 10 bases. CDR3 size: 15 residues. CDR1 is SGHRS and CDR2 is YFSETQ in the germline V gene. Trimming at V came to 0 bases and at J to 7 bases, leaving 4 bases not matched to a gene. The DNA for the CDR3 is TGCGCCAGCAGCTTGGCTACTAGCGGGACTAATGAGCAGTTCTTC. It encodes CASSLATSGTNEQFF. The full variable domain, with the rest looked up from reference TRBV5-1 and TRBJ2-1, is KAGVTQTPRYLIKTRGQQVTLSCSPISGHRSVSWYQQTPGQGLQFLFEYFSETQRNKGNFPGRFSGRQFSNSRSEMNVSTLELGDSALYLCASSLATSGTNEQFFGPGTRLTVL.

The chain has TRBV20-1 and TRBJ1-2, with D maybe TRBD1 (5 bases). V lost 5 bases to trimming and J lost 3 bases, with 16 bases between them. Germline loops: CDR1 DFQATT, CDR2 SNEGSKA (reference sequence). The CDR3 is 14 amino acids. CDR3 coding DNA: TGCAGTGCTGCCACGGGACGTGAAGACTATGGCTACACCTTC. Residues: CSAATGREDYGYTF.

Comments on this clonotype: Mismatch with germline at one junction end may stem from a read error. This sequence joins TRBV5-1 and TRBJ2-5, with D possibly TRBD2 on 6 matching bases. Germline V gene lookup returns CDR1 SGHRS and CDR2 YFSETQ. There are 13 residues in the CDR3. The chain's CDR3 is CASSSGPGGEQYF. CDR3 DNA: TGCGCTAGCAGCTCCGGACCCGGAGGGGAGCAGTACTTC.

This clonotype was counted only a few times. The chain recombines TRBV6-1 with TRBJ2-7, with TRBD1 matching 10 bases. CDR3 length: 14 amino acids. Germline V gene lookup returns CDR1 MNHNS and CDR2 SASEGT. V dropped 7 bases and J dropped 3; count of bases not matched to a gene: 6. CDR3 in amino acids: CASIRTGGNYEQYF. The CDR3 region has the DNA TGTGCCAGCATTAGGACAGGGGGTAACTACGAGCAGTACTTC.

This rearrangement joins TRBV28 to TRBJ2-4, with TRBD2 matching 8 bases. The V gene's germline CDR1 is MDHEN and CDR2 SYDVKM. V lost 5 bases, J lost 1 base, and 10 bases stayed unmatched. The CDR3 sequence is 17 residues long. CDR3: CASSPRGGRSAKNIQYF. CDR3 DNA sequence: TGTGCCAGCAGTCCGCGAGGCGGGAGGTCGGCCAAAAACATTCAGTACTTC.

The chain has TRBV5-1 and TRBJ1-1, with D tentatively TRBD1 (5 bases). The CDR3 runs to 14 residues. Trimming stripped 7 bases from V and 0 bases from J, with 13 bases between. The germline CDR1 and CDR2 sequences are SGHRS and YFSETQ. CDR3 loop: CASGGGTLNTEAFF. CDR3 bases: TGCGCCAGCGGGGGGGGAACATTGAACACTGAAGCTTTCTTT.

The CDR3 bases are TGTGCCAGCTCACCAACAGGGACCACAGATACGCAGTATTTT. Translating it yields CASSPTGTTDTQYF. V gene TRBV18 combines with J gene TRBJ2-3; tentatively, D is TRBD1 (6 bases). The CDR3 totals 14 residues. Germline V gene lookup returns CDR1 KGHSH and CDR2 LQKENI. Trimming cost V 2 bases and J 2 bases, with 8 bases left between them.